The 6 T cell receptor beta chains listed next were all sequenced from one sample in a study of long-term antiretroviral therapy in people with HIV. With survey level as its setting, the immunoSEQ assay was v3.0. The protocol was immunoSEQ multiplex PCR, while the TCRdb copy is restricted to in-frame clones and leaves out a portion. Here the sample spans some 28,000 clones, 80% being singletons. The specimen was unsorted PBMCs, collected 0.3 years after starting antiretroviral therapy. The receptors derive from a man aged 40-50 years with HIV.

This clone was seen a few times. The chain carries TRBV18 and TRBJ1-2; D is unclear. The CDR3 length is 12 residues. Germline loops: CDR1 KGHSH, CDR2 LQKENI. V was clipped by 3 bases and J by 7 bases, with 9 bases between them. Written as DNA, the CDR3 is TGTGCCAGCTCACCTTCTAGCCGTGGCTACACCTTC. Translated, it gives CASSPSSRGYTF.

V gene TRBV28 combines with J gene TRBJ1-3; D call uncertain. This CDR3 contains 15 residues. V gave up 7 bases and J gave up 4 bases, with 17 bases separating them. Germline CDR1 is MDHEN and CDR2 is SYDVKM. CDR3: CASTLARAGGNTIYF. As DNA, the CDR3 is TGTGCCAGCACCCTTGCGAGGGCTGGAGGAAACACCATATATTTT.

This clone has only one observation. V and J are TRBV19 and TRBJ2-3; unclear D gene. The germline V and J ends were trimmed by 4 bases and 0 bases, with 11 bases remaining between them. The CDR3 contains 15 residues. The V gene's germline CDR1 is LNHDA and CDR2 SQIVND (reference sequence). CDR3 region: CASSTGITSTDTQYF. CDR3 sequence (DNA): TGTGCCAGTAGTACCGGAATCACTAGCACAGATACGCAGTATTTT.

This chain joins TRBV7-9 and TRBJ2-1, with D unresolved. Looked up from germline, CDR1 is SEHNR and CDR2 is FQNEAQ (reference sequence). Trimming cost V 2 bases and J 7 bases, with 12 bases left between them. The CDR3 is 14 residues long. CDR3 protein: CASSLSLGMNEQFF. CDR3 sequence (DNA): TGTGCCAGCAGCTTAAGTCTGGGTATGAATGAGCAGTTCTTC.

The chain joins TRBV19 to TRBJ2-2; D possibly corresponds to TRBD1 (6 bases). V was clipped by 4 bases and J by 1 base, with 16 bases between them. Germline-derived CDR1 and CDR2 are LNHDA and SQIVND (reference sequence). This CDR3 has 17 amino acids. In nucleotides, the CDR3 is TGTGCCAGTAGTACCCATGGAACAGGGCGGAACACCGGGGAGCTGTTTTTT. Its protein product is CASSTHGTGRNTGELFF.

V gene TRBV5-6 combines with J gene TRBJ2-7; no clear D. The CDR3 contains 14 residues. Trimming left V 0 bases short and J 6 bases short, with 13 bases between. CDR1 SGHDT and CDR2 YYEEEE come from the germline V gene. The DNA of the CDR3 is TGTGCCAGCAGCTTGGGCCAAACCCTCCCCGAGCAGTACTTC. It codes for CASSLGQTLPEQYF.